Listed here are 14 T cell receptor beta chains from one sample, sequenced in a study of T cell responses to AZD1222 COVID-19 vaccine. This table comes from immunoSEQ multiplex PCR, and its TCRdb copy is limited to in-frame clones, with some not included. The data show some 120,000 clones, about 89% seen once. This sample comprised peripheral blood, obtained on day 0 of AZD1222 vaccination. These receptors came from an adult in good health.

The chain has TRBV6-5 and TRBJ2-5; D gene uncertain. This CDR3 is built from 15 residues. Deletions cut 0 bases from V and 4 bases from J, with 12 bases between. Germline V gene lookup returns CDR1 MNHEY and CDR2 SVGAGI. The CDR3 spells CASSYSELMGETQYF. Here the CDR3 DNA reads TGTGCCAGCAGTTACTCCGAACTCATGGGAGAGACCCAGTACTTC.

The table lists this clone with a count of one. The J gene is TRBJ2-2, the V gene TRBV28; TRBD1 aligns across 8 bases. With 5 bases clipped from V and 5 bases from J, the junction kept 10 bases outside the gene matches. The length of the CDR3 is 16 residues. Germline-derived CDR1 and CDR2 are MDHEN and SYDVKM. The CDR3 region is CASSHAGQGGTGELFF. Here the CDR3 DNA reads TGTGCCAGCAGTCATGCAGGACAGGGAGGAACCGGGGAGCTGTTTTTT.

With respect to this clone: The sample carries other DNA sequences with the same CDR3. The chain has TRBV30 and TRBJ1-1, with a weak D call TRBD1 (6 bases). V lost 4 bases and J 4 bases, leaving 10 bases between the germline ends. There are 12 residues in the CDR3. Germline V gives CDR1 GTSNPN, CDR2 SVGIG (reference sequence). The CDR3 bases are TGTGCCTGGACCAGGGGTGGCACTGAAGCTTTCTTT. It translates to CAWTRGGTEAFF.

The V gene is TRBV27, the J gene TRBJ1-2, with 8 positions matching TRBD1. Looked up from germline, CDR1 is MNHEY and CDR2 is SMNVEV (reference sequence). Trimming cost V 5 bases and J 4 bases; bases outside gene matches: 15. CDR3 length: 17 residues. The CDR3 is CASSPADRVVTGYGYTF. CDR3 in DNA: TGTGCCAGCAGTCCAGCGGACAGGGTCGTTACCGGCTATGGCTACACCTTC.

V gene TRBV23-1 combines with J gene TRBJ1-3, with a tentative D call TRBD1 (6 bases). TRBV23-1 is given ORF status, its function remaining uncertain. The CDR3 runs 15 residues. V lost 4 bases and J lost 0, with 10 bases in between. CDR3 DNA: TGCGCCAGCAGTCTTCGGACAGTCTCTGGAAACACCATATATTTT. Translated, it gives CASSLRTVSGNTIYF.

The sample holds one count of this clone. CDR3 protein: CASSHRTGGSPKHMNTEAFF. The CDR3 DNA sequence: TGTGCCAGCAGCCACCGGACAGGGGGCTCCCCGAAACACATGAACACTGAAGCTTTCTTT. J is TRBJ1-1 and V is TRBV7-8; 11 bases agree with TRBD1. CDR1 and CDR2 (germline): SGHVS, FQNEAQ. J was trimmed by 0 bases and V by 5 bases; bases with no gene match: 17. The CDR3 is 20 amino acids.

The genes are TRBV3-1 (or the pseudogene TRBV3-2) and TRBJ1-5, with D maybe TRBD1 (5 bases). The germline V and J ends were trimmed by 3 bases and 5 bases, with 14 bases remaining between them. The CDR3 runs to 15 residues. Per germline, CDR1 LGHDT and CDR2 YNNKEL (reference sequence). CDR3 in DNA: TGTGCCAGCAGCCAGACAGATAGGCCGCATCAGCCCCAGCATTTT. It is translated as CASSQTDRPHQPQHF.

This chain connects TRBV3-1 (or the pseudogene TRBV3-2) to TRBJ1-1; D ambiguous. The V gene's germline CDR1 is LGHDT and CDR2 YNNKEL (reference sequence). Trimming left V 1 base short and J 3 bases short, with 6 bases between. There are 13 residues in the CDR3. The CDR3 DNA sequence: TGTGCCAGCAGCCAAGGAAGAGACACTGAAGCTTTCTTT. Translating gives CASSQGRDTEAFF.

The chain has TRBV29-1 and TRBJ1-4; D is perhaps TRBD1 (5 bases). The V end was cut by 3 bases, the J end by 7 bases, with 30 bases between. The CDR3 is made up of 19 amino acids. Per the germline V gene, CDR1 is SQVTM and CDR2 is ANQGSEA. The CDR3: CSVDNSDRTTFYGGEKLFF. DNA of the CDR3: TGCAGCGTTGACAACTCAGATAGGACAACCTTCTATGGGGGTGAAAAACTGTTTTTT.

The rearrangement links TRBV25-1 to TRBJ2-5; D may correspond to TRBD1 or TRBD2 (7 bases each). Germline CDR1 MGHDK, CDR2 SYGVNS. This CDR3 region has 14 residues. V lost 4 bases, J lost 3 bases, and 12 bases lay in between. DNA for the CDR3: TGTGCCAGCAGTGCTTCAGGGGGGGAAGAGACCCAGTACTTC. As protein: CASSASGGEETQYF.

The rearrangement links TRBV6-5 to TRBJ2-7, with D perhaps matching TRBD1 (6 bases). This CDR3 has 16 amino acids. Germline CDR1 is MNHEY and CDR2 is SVGAGI. V gave up 4 bases and J gave up 2 bases, with 18 bases separating them. The CDR3 loop reads CASSSQSTGRPYEQYF. The DNA of the CDR3 is TGTGCCAGCAGTTCCCAATCCACAGGGCGACCCTACGAGCAGTACTTC.

The chain links TRBV15 to TRBJ1-1; 7 positions agree with TRBD1. CDR1 is LNHNV and CDR2 is YYDKDF in the germline V gene (reference sequence). The CDR3 runs 16 residues. The J segment lost 5 bases and the V segment lost 0 bases, leaving 9 bases of the junction unmatched. The CDR3 is CATSRDYRGWETEAFF. The CDR3 nucleotides read TGTGCCACCAGCAGAGATTACAGGGGCTGGGAAACTGAAGCTTTCTTT.

This clone was detected only once. CDR3 nucleotides: TGTGCCAGCAGCATCACCGGGACAGGGGCGGGGAAGCCCCAGCATTTT. Amino acids: CASSITGTGAGKPQHF. This chain links TRBV12-1 with TRBJ1-5; TRBD1 reflects the table's D call only, with no check against the DNA. TRBV12-1 has pseudogene status. This CDR3 is 16 amino acids long.

This chain uses TRBV5-5 with TRBJ1-5; maybe TRBD1 (5 bases). The CDR3 runs to 15 residues. V lost 4 bases to trimming and J lost 6 bases, with 17 bases between them. Germline V gives CDR1 SGHKS, CDR2 YYEKEE (reference sequence). The CDR3 sequence is CASSAISGSGQPQHF. CDR3 DNA sequence: TGTGCCAGCAGCGCAATATCAGGGTCAGGTCAGCCCCAGCATTTT.